This is a list of T cell receptor beta chains from one sample in a study of cytomegalovirus exposure and HLA in healthy donors. Measured with immunoSEQ multiplex PCR; TCRdb has only the in-frame clones, and not every one. The sample consists of 200,000 or so clones, more than 75% of them appearing once. Sequencing used PBMCs. The receptors were gathered from a man between 18 and 35 years old in good health and CMV-seropositive. Each CDR3 is given with its conserved first and last residue. The D gene is left open where the match is weak. Clone size, where shown, is once, few, many, or a class for clones that have expanded.

J gene: TRBJ2-7; D gene: TRBD1; V gene: TRBV7-9; clone size: -; CDR3 protein: CASSLGTGPYEQYF; CDR3 DNA: TGTGCCAGCAGCTTAGGGACAGGGCCCTACGAGCAGTACTTC
J gene: TRBJ2-7; D gene: -; V gene: TRBV19; clone size: -; CDR3 protein: CASSGIQGKYEQYF; CDR3 DNA: TGTGCCAGTAGTGGGATTCAGGGAAAGTACGAGCAGTACTTC
J gene: TRBJ2-7; D gene: TRBD2; V gene: TRBV18; clone size: -; CDR3 protein: CASSPLLSGSTHEQYF; CDR3 DNA: TGTGCCAGCTCACCCCTACTTAGCGGGAGTACCCACGAGCAGTACTTC
J gene: TRBJ2-3; D gene: TRBD2; V gene: TRBV7-6; clone size: -; CDR3 protein: CASSPLAGGPGDTQYF; CDR3 DNA: TGTGCCAGCAGCCCCCTAGCGGGAGGGCCGGGAGATACGCAGTATTTT
J gene: TRBJ1-2; D gene: TRBD1; V gene: TRBV11-3; clone size: -; CDR3 protein: CASSVDGTGEGYTF; CDR3 DNA: TGTGCCAGCAGCGTAGACGGGACAGGCGAAGGCTACACCTTC
J gene: TRBJ1-2; D gene: TRBD1; V gene: TRBV14; clone size: -; CDR3 protein: CASSQAGTGRGYTF; CDR3 DNA: TGTGCCAGCAGCCAAGCCGGGACAGGGAGAGGCTACACCTTC
J gene: TRBJ2-3; D gene: -; V gene: TRBV5-1; clone size: -; CDR3 protein: CASSWAPTDTQYF; CDR3 DNA: TGCGCCAGCAGCTGGGCCCCCACAGATACGCAGTATTTT
J gene: TRBJ1-1; D gene: TRBD1; V gene: TRBV28; clone size: -; CDR3 protein: CASSLTGGWTEAFF; CDR3 DNA: TGTGCCAGCAGTTTAACAGGGGGTTGGACTGAAGCTTTCTTT
J gene: TRBJ1-1; D gene: -; V gene: TRBV6-6; clone size: -; CDR3 protein: CASSYDINTEAFF; CDR3 DNA: TGTGCCAGCAGTTACGACATTAACACTGAAGCTTTCTTT
J gene: TRBJ2-7; D gene: -; V gene: TRBV7-9; clone size: once; CDR3 protein: CASSGQGMAYEQYF; CDR3 DNA: TGTGCCAGCAGCGGACAAGGGATGGCCTACGAGCAGTACTTC
J gene: TRBJ2-1; D gene: -; V gene: TRBV14; clone size: -; CDR3 protein: CASSSDYLSYNEQFF; CDR3 DNA: TGTGCCAGCAGCTCGGACTACCTCTCCTACAATGAGCAGTTCTTC
J gene: TRBJ2-1; D gene: -; V gene: TRBV5-4; clone size: -; CDR3 protein: CASSPGRGSSYNEQFF; CDR3 DNA: TGTGCCAGCAGCCCGGGAAGAGGGAGCTCCTACAATGAGCAGTTCTTC
J gene: TRBJ2-7; D gene: TRBD1; V gene: TRBV5-1; clone size: -; CDR3 protein: CASRPGQGAYEQYF; CDR3 DNA: TGCGCCAGCAGGCCGGGACAGGGCGCCTACGAGCAGTACTTC
J gene: TRBJ2-3; D gene: TRBD2; V gene: TRBV2; clone size: once; CDR3 protein: CASSLAGAYMADTQYF; CDR3 DNA: TGTGCCAGCAGTCTAGCGGGAGCATACATGGCGGATACGCAGTATTTT
J gene: TRBJ1-2; D gene: TRBD1; V gene: TRBV5-6; clone size: -; CDR3 protein: CASSPPRGQVYGYTF; CDR3 DNA: TGTGCCAGCAGCCCTCCCAGGGGGCAGGTCTATGGCTACACCTTC
J gene: TRBJ1-1; D gene: -; V gene: TRBV2; clone size: -; CDR3 protein: CASTMEGRSTEAFF; CDR3 DNA: TGTGCCAGCACTATGGAGGGACGGAGCACTGAAGCTTTCTTT
J gene: TRBJ2-1; D gene: TRBD1; V gene: TRBV11-1; clone size: -; CDR3 protein: CASSSGTGAAGGSYNEQFF; CDR3 DNA: TGTGCCAGCAGTTCCGGGACAGGGGCCGCGGGAGGTTCCTACAATGAGCAGTTCTTC
J gene: TRBJ2-1; D gene: -; V gene: TRBV10-1; clone size: -; CDR3 protein: CASSESGGEQFF; CDR3 DNA: TGCGCCAGCAGTGAGTCGGGAGGTGAGCAGTTCTTC
J gene: TRBJ2-3; D gene: -; V gene: TRBV30; clone size: -; CDR3 protein: CACYGWADSVTQYF; CDR3 DNA: TGTGCCTGCTACGGGTGGGCCGACAGCGTTACGCAGTATTTT
J gene: TRBJ2-6; D gene: TRBD1; V gene: TRBV5-8; clone size: -; CDR3 protein: CASSLAGTGEPGANVLTF; CDR3 DNA: TGTGCCAGCAGCTTGGCCGGGACAGGGGAACCTGGGGCCAACGTCCTGACTTTC
J gene: TRBJ1-2; D gene: TRBD1; V gene: TRBV6-5; clone size: once; CDR3 protein: CASSWDRYTYGYTF; CDR3 DNA: TGTGCCAGCAGTTGGGACAGATATACCTATGGCTACACCTTC
J gene: TRBJ1-1; D gene: TRBD1; V gene: TRBV19; clone size: -; CDR3 protein: CASRPRTGHEAFF; CDR3 DNA: TGTGCCAGTAGGCCTAGGACAGGCCATGAAGCTTTCTTT
J gene: TRBJ2-5; D gene: -; V gene: TRBV14; clone size: -; CDR3 protein: CASSQGSRARETQYF; CDR3 DNA: TGTGCCAGCAGCCAAGGGTCCAGGGCAAGGGAGACCCAGTACTTC
J gene: TRBJ2-7; D gene: TRBD2; V gene: TRBV28; clone size: few; CDR3 protein: CASTKLRGLAGAQQYF; CDR3 DNA: TGTGCCAGCACAAAACTCCGGGGACTAGCGGGAGCACAGCAGTACTTC
J gene: TRBJ2-7; D gene: TRBD2; V gene: TRBV28; clone size: -; CDR3 protein: CASRVGTSYEQYF; CDR3 DNA: TGTGCCAGCAGAGTCGGGACTAGCTACGAGCAGTACTTC
J gene: TRBJ1-1; D gene: -; V gene: TRBV28; clone size: -; CDR3 protein: CASSVTTSGTEAFF; CDR3 DNA: TGTGCCAGCAGCGTCACCACATCGGGCACTGAAGCTTTCTTT
J gene: TRBJ2-1; D gene: -; V gene: TRBV5-1; clone size: few; CDR3 protein: CASSLSLYNEQFF; CDR3 DNA: TGCGCCAGCAGCCTCAGTTTATACAATGAGCAGTTCTTC
J gene: TRBJ2-7; D gene: -; V gene: TRBV9; clone size: -; CDR3 protein: CAIHYEQYF; CDR3 DNA: TGTGCCATACACTACGAGCAGTACTTC
J gene: TRBJ1-1; D gene: TRBD1; V gene: TRBV7-3; clone size: -; CDR3 protein: CASRIQGVLPSGNTEAFF; CDR3 DNA: TGTGCCAGCAGGATTCAGGGGGTCCTTCCATCCGGGAACACTGAAGCTTTCTTT
J gene: TRBJ1-5; D gene: -; V gene: TRBV28; clone size: few; CDR3 protein: CASSPWGDGRNQPQHF; CDR3 DNA: TGTGCCAGCAGCCCATGGGGGGACGGGAGAAATCAGCCCCAGCATTTT
J gene: TRBJ2-7; D gene: -; V gene: TRBV6-6; clone size: -; CDR3 protein: CASSYKGLSSYEQYF; CDR3 DNA: TGTGCCAGCAGTTACAAGGGGCTTAGCTCCTACGAGCAGTACTTC
J gene: TRBJ2-1; D gene: TRBD2; V gene: TRBV18; clone size: -; CDR3 protein: CASSPRDGTSGPEQFF; CDR3 DNA: TGTGCCAGCTCGCCCCGAGATGGGACTAGCGGCCCTGAGCAGTTCTTC
J gene: TRBJ1-1; D gene: -; V gene: TRBV28; clone size: -; CDR3 protein: CASSGQGALNTEAFF; CDR3 DNA: TGTGCCAGCAGTGGGCAAGGGGCCCTGAACACTGAAGCTTTCTTT
J gene: TRBJ1-5; D gene: -; V gene: TRBV7-9; clone size: -; CDR3 protein: CASTTGTGNQPQHF; CDR3 DNA: TGTGCCAGCACCACCGGGACTGGCAATCAGCCCCAGCATTTT
J gene: TRBJ1-1; D gene: TRBD1; V gene: TRBV4-2; clone size: -; CDR3 protein: CASSSRDRSTEAFF; CDR3 DNA: TGTGCCAGCAGCTCGCGGGACAGAAGCACTGAAGCTTTCTTT
J gene: TRBJ2-7; D gene: TRBD2; V gene: TRBV7-8; clone size: -; CDR3 protein: CASSFDEPIAGATYEQYF; CDR3 DNA: TGTGCCAGCAGCTTCGACGAACCTATAGCGGGAGCGACCTACGAGCAGTACTTC
J gene: TRBJ1-1; D gene: -; V gene: TRBV7-9; clone size: -; CDR3 protein: CASSYGDSEAFF; CDR3 DNA: TGTGCCAGCAGCTATGGGGACTCTGAAGCTTTCTTT
J gene: TRBJ2-7; D gene: -; V gene: TRBV7-9; clone size: -; CDR3 protein: CASSLGAGFNEQYF; CDR3 DNA: TGTGCCAGCAGCTTAGGGGCAGGGTTCAACGAGCAGTACTTC
J gene: TRBJ1-5; D gene: -; V gene: TRBV28; clone size: -; CDR3 protein: CASDRGVGSNQPQHF; CDR3 DNA: TGTGCCAGCGACCGCGGGGTAGGGAGCAATCAGCCCCAGCATTTT
J gene: TRBJ1-5; D gene: TRBD1; V gene: TRBV5-1; clone size: -; CDR3 protein: CASSPGDRLNQPQHF; CDR3 DNA: TGCGCCAGCAGCCCAGGGGACAGGTTAAATCAGCCCCAGCATTTT
J gene: TRBJ2-5; D gene: -; V gene: TRBV5-6; clone size: -; CDR3 protein: CASSRRVVGETQYF; CDR3 DNA: TGTGCCAGCAGCAGGCGGGTGGTCGGAGAGACCCAGTACTTC
J gene: TRBJ2-7; D gene: -; V gene: TRBV9; clone size: -; CDR3 protein: CASSVGSTPRIDEQYF; CDR3 DNA: TGTGCCAGCAGCGTGGGGAGTACCCCCAGGATAGACGAGCAGTACTTC
J gene: TRBJ2-7; D gene: -; V gene: TRBV5-4; clone size: -; CDR3 protein: CASSFGYEQYF; CDR3 DNA: TGTGCCAGCAGCTTCGGCTACGAGCAGTACTTC
J gene: TRBJ1-3; D gene: TRBD1; V gene: TRBV11-3; clone size: -; CDR3 protein: CASRDRGHTPSGNTIYF; CDR3 DNA: TGTGCCAGCAGGGACAGGGGTCACACCCCCTCTGGAAACACCATATATTTT
J gene: TRBJ2-3; D gene: -; V gene: TRBV5-6; clone size: -; CDR3 protein: CASRHTTGTDRNTQYF; CDR3 DNA: TGTGCCAGCAGACACACCACCGGGACTGATCGTAATACGCAGTATTTT
J gene: TRBJ2-5; D gene: -; V gene: TRBV5-6; clone size: few; CDR3 protein: CASSHIAVQETQYF; CDR3 DNA: TGTGCCAGCAGTCACATAGCGGTCCAAGAGACCCAGTACTTC